This T cell receptor (beta chain) was recorded in a study of spatial heterogeneity in lung cancer. Study as a whole: Follow-up PBMC specimens underwent sequencing when available; their median timing was approximately two years after resection.

TCR cDNA molecules each had a unique molecular identifier. TCRdb processed the 5' RACE reads anew with MiXCR; each CDR3 protein has one entry. Among about 47,000 distinct CDR3 sequences listed, less than 9.5% were seen once. Time point given: blood at routine non-recurrence follow-up after resection. The sequenced material consisted of unsorted whole RNA from tumor, nontumor lung or frozen PBMC. This clonotype was obtained from a female donor with early-stage non-small cell lung cancer. Sequences were derived from PBMCs, sampled at follow-up.

The CDR3 DNA follows: TGTGCCAGCAGCTCCCAGGTCGGCACTGAAGCTTTCTTT. Its protein is CASSSQVGTEAFF. The rearrangement joins TRBV7-9 to TRBJ1-1; D uncertain. This CDR3 has 13 amino acids. Trimming took 4 bases from V and 4 from J, leaving 10 bases between them. Germline CDR1 reads SEHNR; CDR2 reads FQNEAQ (reference sequence).